What follows are 32 T cell receptor beta chains derived from one specimen sequenced in a study of cytomegalovirus exposure and HLA in healthy donors. Both 60 Vbeta primers and 13 Jbeta primers went into the PCR. Profiling relied on immunoSEQ multiplex PCR, and the TCRdb table lists in-frame clones only, not all of them. The repertoire holds roughly 100,000 clones, with roughly three quarters as singletons. The material sequenced was PBMCs. All receptors derive from a man aged 45 to 65 in good health and CMV-seropositive.

The rearrangement links TRBV2 to TRBJ2-1, with 12 bases lining up with TRBD2. The CDR3 runs 15 residues. Trimming removed 4 bases from V and 8 bases from J; junction bases left unmatched: 6. Germline V lookup: CDR1 SNHLY, CDR2 FYNNEI. Here the CDR3 DNA reads TGTGCCAGCAGTGGGACTAGCGGGATGTTGGATGAGCAGTTCTTC. It codes for CASSGTSGMLDEQFF.

The V gene is TRBV7-2, the J gene TRBJ2-1, with 9 bases matching TRBD2. The CDR3 totals 16 residues. Germline V gene lookup returns CDR1 SGHTA and CDR2 FQGNSA. After removal of 1 base from V and 3 bases from J, the junction contained 4 bases not matched to a gene. CDR3 sequence: CASSLEGGRVYNEQFF. The CDR3 DNA follows: TGTGCCAGCAGCTTAGAGGGCGGGAGGGTCTACAATGAGCAGTTCTTC.

This chain links TRBV28 with TRBJ2-5; 7 bases are shared with TRBD1. This CDR3 contains 15 residues. V dropped 5 bases and J dropped 7; count of bases not matched to a gene: 13. From germline, CDR1 is MDHEN and CDR2 SYDVKM. CDR3 protein: CASSTTGQTDWTQYF. The CDR3 DNA reads as TGTGCCAGCAGTACCACGGGACAGACGGATTGGACCCAGTACTTC.

This chain uses TRBV7-9 with TRBJ2-6; TRBD2 is a possible D gene (5 bases). CDR1 is SEHNR, CDR2 FQNEAQ, per germline (reference sequence). With 3 bases removed from V and 0 bases from J, the gap between germline ends came to 9 bases. This CDR3 has 16 residues. The CDR3 bases are TGTGCCAGCAGCTTGGAGCGGACCTCTGGGGCCAACGTCCTGACTTTC. Residues: CASSLERTSGANVLTF.

The sample holds a few counts of this clone. This chain links TRBV5-4 with TRBJ2-2, with 8 bases lining up with TRBD1. The V segment lost 4 bases and the J segment 4 bases; nucleotides outside the gene matches: 9. CDR3 size: 16 residues. Germline CDR1 and CDR2: SGHNT and YYREEE (reference sequence). CDR3 loop: CASSGNRGTGTGELFF. Written as DNA, the CDR3 is TGTGCCAGCAGCGGCAACAGGGGGACGGGCACCGGGGAGCTGTTTTTT.

The V call is TRBV27, the J call TRBJ2-3; 7 nucleotides match TRBD2. The CDR3 loop spans 18 amino acids. Germline V gene lookup returns CDR1 MNHEY and CDR2 SMNVEV (reference sequence). The trim removed 3 bases at V and 0 bases at J, leaving 12 bases unmatched. The CDR3 loop reads CASSFPTSSHPSTDTQYF. CDR3 bases: TGTGCCAGCAGTTTTCCGACTAGCAGCCACCCTAGCACAGATACGCAGTATTTT.

This clone was seen a handful of times. The chain recombines TRBV12-5 with TRBJ1-1; D remains ambiguous. The CDR3 runs to 14 residues. Trimming stripped 0 bases from V and 3 bases from J, with 8 bases between. Germline CDR1 and CDR2: LGHNT and FRNRAP. CDR3 sequence reads: CASGLVPGDTEAFF. In DNA, the CDR3 is TGTGCTAGTGGTTTGGTACCCGGGGACACTGAAGCTTTCTTT.

J is TRBJ2-1 and V is TRBV9; D is possibly TRBD2 (6 bases). This CDR3 has 13 residues. The V end was cut by 1 base, the J end by 9 bases, with 11 bases between. CDR1 and CDR2 from the germline V gene are SGDLS and YYNGEE. The CDR3 sequence: CASSVQAGTEQFF. The CDR3, as DNA: TGTGCCAGCAGCGTACAGGCGGGAACTGAGCAGTTCTTC.

The rearrangement links TRBV19 to TRBJ2-3; TRBD1 matches at 9 bases. CDR3 size: 16 residues. V was clipped by 1 base and J by 4 bases; unmatched bases: 6. CDR1 is LNHDA and CDR2 is SQIVND in the germline V gene (reference sequence). DNA for the CDR3: TGTGCCAGTAGTATAGCTGGACAGGGGTTGGCAGATACGCAGTATTTT. Translated, it gives CASSIAGQGLADTQYF.

The chain combines TRBV7-3 with TRBJ1-1; no definite D call. Germline CDR1 reads SGHTA; CDR2 reads FQGTGA. The CDR3 has 13 amino acids. V dropped 3 bases and J dropped 1 base, with 6 bases sitting between them. CDR3 nucleotide sequence: TGTGCCAGCAGCTTTGTGGCGAACACTGAAGCTTTCTTT. Translating it yields CASSFVANTEAFF. The full variable domain, rest sourced from reference TRBV7-3 and TRBJ1-1, is GAGVSQTPSNKVTEKGKYVELRCDPISGHTALYWYRQSLGQGPEFLIYFQGTGAADDSGLPNDRFFAVRPEGSVSTLKIQRTERGDSAVYLCASSFVANTEAFFGQGTRLTVV.

V usage is TRBV6-1 and J usage is TRBJ2-3; D is perhaps TRBD2 (5 bases). V lost 5 bases to trimming and J lost 1 base, with 13 bases between them. Germline V lookup: CDR1 MNHNS, CDR2 SASEGT. The CDR3 loop spans 15 amino acids. DNA for the CDR3: TGTGCCAGCAGTAGTCGGACTTTGGGCACAGATACGCAGTATTTT. Protein: CASSSRTLGTDTQYF.

A few counts support this clone. An end of the junction does not agree with germline; a read error may underlie this. The chain uses TRBV7-9 and TRBJ1-2; TRBD1 matches 8 bases. The CDR3 consists of 16 residues. Germline V gene sequence: CDR1 SEHNR, CDR2 FQNEAQ (reference sequence). The CDR3 sequence is CSSSLALSGGDYGYTF. In DNA, the CDR3 is TGTTCCAGCAGCTTAGCGTTGTCAGGGGGCGACTATGGCTACACCTTC.

This clone was detected a few times. The J gene is TRBJ1-6, the V gene TRBV6-6, with 8 nucleotides matching TRBD1. The CDR3 runs 14 residues. CDR1 and CDR2 (germline): MNHNY, SVGAGI (reference sequence). V lost 6 bases and J lost 10; bases outside the gene matches: 8. The CDR3 spells CASRLPGGMSPLHF. DNA for the CDR3: TGTGCCAGCAGGCTCCCAGGGGGCATGTCACCCCTCCACTTT.

The genes are TRBV2 and TRBJ2-2, with TRBD2 identical over 10 bases. V trimming: 2 bases; J trimming: 2 bases; junction bases outside the gene matches: 2. Looked up from germline, CDR1 is SNHLY and CDR2 is FYNNEI. This CDR3 contains 16 residues. CDR3 nucleotide sequence: TGTGCCAGCAGTGAAAGCGGGAGGGGCAACACCGGGGAGCTGTTTTTT. Encoded protein: CASSESGRGNTGELFF.

This sequence joins TRBV11-2 and TRBJ1-4, with TRBD1 matching over 7 bases. The ends lost 5 bases at V and 0 bases at J; junction bases unmatched: 6. From germline, CDR1 is SGHAT and CDR2 FQNNGV. This CDR3 has 16 amino acids. DNA for the CDR3: TGTGCCAGCAGCATTTGGGACAGCCCAACTAATGAAAAACTGTTTTTT. The encoded protein is CASSIWDSPTNEKLFF.

The J gene is TRBJ2-3, the V gene TRBV5-1; tentative D call: TRBD2 (6 bases). Trimming removed 4 bases at V and 2 bases at J, with 11 bases between. This CDR3 spans 14 amino acids. CDR1 is SGHRS and CDR2 is YFSETQ in the germline V gene. The CDR3 DNA reads TGCGCCAGCAGCCCGGGAGAGGCCACAGATACGCAGTATTTT. It is translated as CASSPGEATDTQYF.

This rearrangement joins TRBV9 to TRBJ2-7; D not resolved. The CDR3 has 16 amino acids. V dropped 0 bases and J dropped 3 bases, with 16 bases sitting between them. Germline V gene lookup returns CDR1 SGDLS and CDR2 YYNGEE. The CDR3 sequence is CASSVGSSWSSYEQYF. CDR3 nucleotides: TGTGCCAGCAGCGTAGGCTCCAGCTGGTCTAGCTACGAGCAGTACTTC.

The chain employs TRBV14 and TRBJ2-5; 11 nucleotides match TRBD2. The germline V gene has CDR1 SGHDN and CDR2 FVKESK. This CDR3 is 19 amino acids long. The V segment lost 4 bases and the J segment 4 bases; nucleotides outside the gene matches: 17. CDR3 DNA sequence: TGTGCCAGCAGCCCCCTCATAGGCCTAGCGGGAGGACACGCAGAGACCCAGTACTTC. Protein product: CASSPLIGLAGGHAETQYF.

The gene calls are TRBV29-1 and TRBJ2-7, with 12 bases matching TRBD2. Germline trimming cut 5 bases from V and 6 bases from J; bases unmatched to any gene: 11. Germline values: CDR1 SQVTM, CDR2 ANQGSEA. The CDR3 has 15 residues. The CDR3 DNA sequence: TGCAGCGTTTCAGGGCGGACTAGCGGGAACGGCGAGCAGTACTTC. Translated: CSVSGRTSGNGEQYF.

This clone has only a few counts. The CDR3, as DNA: TGCAGCGTTGCTGGGACAGGGGCCATATTCTCCTACGAGCAGTACTTC. Translation gives CSVAGTGAIFSYEQYF. The chain is built from TRBV29-1 and TRBJ2-7, with 10 bases lining up with TRBD1. Looked up from germline, CDR1 is SQVTM and CDR2 is ANQGSEA. The V gene end was trimmed by 4 bases and the J gene end by 0 bases; junction bases not matched to a gene: 9. CDR3 length equals 16 residues.

The chain recombines TRBV5-1 with TRBJ1-2; no firm D call. This CDR3 contains 12 residues. The V gene's germline CDR1 is SGHRS and CDR2 YFSETQ. V gave up 0 bases and J gave up 6 bases, with 6 bases separating them. The CDR3 sequence is CASSLDRDGYTF. The CDR3 coding sequence is TGCGCCAGCAGCTTGGATCGGGATGGCTACACCTTC.

This clone showed up just a few times. The V call is TRBV21-1, the J call TRBJ2-4; TRBD2, the D gene given by the table, was not confirmed from the DNA. TRBV21-1 is a pseudogene. This CDR3 contains 17 residues. The CDR3 DNA reads TGTGCCAGCAGCGCTAGCGGGAGGGAGGTAGCCAAAAACATTCAGTACTTC. This translates into CASSASGREVAKNIQYF.

This chain joins TRBV28 and TRBJ1-1; no clear D. The CDR3 spans 15 residues. In germline, CDR1 is MDHEN, CDR2 SYDVKM. Trimming shortened V by 4 bases and J by 4 bases, and 16 bases separated the two germline ends. The CDR3 nucleotides are TGTGCCAGCAGTTCTTCCCAACTTTATTTCACTGAAGCTTTCTTT. It yields the protein CASSSSQLYFTEAFF.

This clone has only one observation. This sequence joins TRBV7-8 and TRBJ2-3; D might be TRBD2 (5 bases). This CDR3 comprises 15 residues. The germline V gene encodes CDR1 SGHVS and CDR2 FQNEAQ. The ends were cut back, 7 bases at V and 4 bases at J, with 18 bases in the middle. CDR3 sequence: CASTFLALRADTQYF. Written as DNA, the CDR3 is TGTGCCAGCACGTTCTTAGCGTTAAGGGCAGATACGCAGTATTTT. Using reference TRBV7-8 and TRBJ2-3 for the parts outside the CDR3, the full variable domain is GAGVSQSPRYKVAKRGQDVALRCDPISGHVSLFWYQQALGQGPEFLTYFQNEAQLDKSGLPSDRFFAERPEGSVSTLKIQRTQQEDSAVYLCASTFLALRADTQYFGPGTRLTVL.

The chain uses TRBV21-1 and TRBJ2-1; TRBD2, the table's D call, was not compared with the DNA. TRBV21-1 is a known pseudogene. There are 16 residues in the CDR3. CDR3: CASSKEVGMGYTEQFF. The DNA of the CDR3 is TGTGCCAGCAGCAAAGAAGTCGGGATGGGCTACACTGAGCAGTTCTTC.

The table lists this clone with a few counts. This chain connects TRBV19 to TRBJ2-5, with D tentatively TRBD2 (6 bases). The CDR3 is 13 amino acids. Germline V CDR1 and CDR2: LNHDA, SQIVND (reference sequence). V was clipped by 1 base and J by 4 bases, with 7 bases between them. The CDR3 bases are TGTGCCAGTAGTATAGTGGAGGGAGAGACCCAGTACTTC. Amino acids: CASSIVEGETQYF.

The rearrangement joins TRBV4-1 to TRBJ1-4, with D tentatively TRBD1 (5 bases). The CDR3 runs to 13 residues. Looked up from germline, CDR1 is MGHRA and CDR2 is YSYEKL. V gave up 4 bases and J gave up 4 bases, with 7 bases separating them. CDR3 residues: CASSRGGNEKLFF. The CDR3 DNA follows: TGCGCCAGCAGCCGGGGCGGTAATGAAAAACTGTTTTTT.

The chain couples TRBV27 to TRBJ2-1; TRBD2 aligns across 14 bases. The V gene end was trimmed by 6 bases and the J gene end by 8 bases; junction bases not matched to a gene: 6. The V gene's germline CDR1 is MNHEY and CDR2 SMNVEV (reference sequence). The CDR3 is 15 residues long. The CDR3, as DNA: TGTGCCAGCAGGCAGGGACTAGCGGGAGACTATGAGCAGTTCTTC. Its translation is CASRQGLAGDYEQFF.

The chain links TRBV30 to TRBJ1-4, with TRBD1 identical over 9 bases. The CDR3 extends over 13 amino acids. J was trimmed by 9 bases and V by 8 bases; bases with no gene match: 10. From germline, CDR1 is GTSNPN and CDR2 SVGIG (reference sequence). For the CDR3, the DNA is TGTGCCGGGACGGGACAGGGATTCCAAAAACTGTTTTTT. Translation gives CAGTGQGFQKLFF.

This chain links TRBV6-1 with TRBJ2-5; TRBD2 agrees at 7 bases. V dropped 4 bases and J dropped 5; count of bases not matched to a gene: 10. Germline lookup yields CDR1 MNHNS and CDR2 SASEGT. This CDR3 contains 15 residues. DNA for the CDR3: TGTGCCAGCAGTGTAACTAGCGAACGACGGGAGACCCAGTACTTC. Its protein is CASSVTSERRETQYF.

This clone has only one observation. The rearrangement links TRBV18 to TRBJ2-1, with no clear D. This CDR3 is built from 13 residues. Germline V lookup: CDR1 KGHSH, CDR2 LQKENI. V gave up 3 bases and J gave up 7 bases, with 10 bases separating them. CDR3 sequence: CASSPGSQNEQFF. The CDR3 DNA follows: TGTGCCAGCTCACCGGGCAGCCAAAATGAGCAGTTCTTC.

The chain recombines TRBV19 with TRBJ1-5, with D possibly being TRBD1 (5 bases). Trimming pared 4 bases from V and 1 base from J, leaving 11 bases between. The germline gives CDR1 LNHDA, CDR2 SQIVND (reference sequence). The CDR3 totals 15 residues. The CDR3 spells CASSKQGGSNQPQHF. CDR3 DNA sequence: TGTGCCAGTAGTAAGCAGGGTGGAAGCAATCAGCCCCAGCATTTT.